Listed below are T cell receptor beta chains from one sample, sequenced in a study of T cells after yellow fever vaccination. In TCRdb, the 5' RACE reads were re-called with MiXCR into one record per CDR3 protein. Seen here are about 360,000 distinct CDR3 sequences, 6.2% observed once, and the top ten hold approximately 16%. The sample was PBMCs, taken 5 days after the yellow fever booster vaccination. The origin of the receptors is a man aged 25 to 40 who received the YFV17D yellow fever vaccine. The CDR3 runs from the conserved cysteine through the conserved F or W. A D gene is named only where the DNA matches it firmly. Clone size is stated in some rows and not others, as once, few, many or a class when expanded.

D	V	J	size	DNA	CDR3
NA	TRBV6-2/TRBV6-3	TRBJ2-1	many	TGTGCCAGCAGTTACTCGCCAGGGTTTAGCTCCTACAATGAGCAGTTCTTC	CASSYSPGFSSYNEQFF
TRBD1	TRBV18	TRBJ2-5	many	TGTGCCAGCTCAAAAGGACAGGGAACCTTTGAGACCCAGTACTTC	CASSKGQGTFETQYF
NA	TRBV7-3	TRBJ2-2	NA	TGTGCCAGCAGCTCCTTCGGGGGTGGCGGGGAGCTGTTTTTT	CASSSFGGGGELFF
NA	TRBV29-1	TRBJ2-3	many	TGCAGCGTTCGACGGGGGACACCAGATACGCAGTATTTT	CSVRRGTPDTQYF
NA	TRBV20-1	TRBJ2-4	few	TGCAGTGCTAGAGTTGGGGTGGAGGCCAAAAACATTCAGTACTTC	CSARVGVEAKNIQYF
NA	TRBV27	TRBJ2-7	many	TGTGCCAGCAGCCACACCGGGGGTTCCTACGAGCAGTACTTC	CASSHTGGSYEQYF
TRBD1	TRBV20-1	TRBJ1-4	NA	TGCAGTGCTACCGACAGGGAGATTGGAAAACTGTTTTTT	CSATDREIGKLFF
TRBD2	TRBV20-1	TRBJ2-1	few	TGCAGTGCTTACCCTACTAGCGGATTTTACAATGAGCAGTTCTTC	CSAYPTSGFYNEQFF
NA	TRBV7-9	TRBJ1-2	few	TGTGCCAGCAGCTTGTCCGGGAGATTCAATGGCTACACCTTC	CASSLSGRFNGYTF
NA	TRBV20-1	TRBJ2-7	many	TGCAGTGCTATCTCTAGCGTTAGCTCCTACGAGCAGTACTTC	CSAISSVSSYEQYF
NA	TRBV28	TRBJ2-2	NA	TGTGCCAGCAGTCCCTATGGCAGTGGCGCCGGGGAGCTGTTTTTT	CASSPYGSGAGELFF
NA	TRBV9	TRBJ2-3	few	TGTGCCAGCAGCGCAAGAAGTTTGGGGGCCACAGATACGCAGTATTTT	CASSARSLGATDTQYF
NA	TRBV4-2	TRBJ2-5	many	TGTGCCAGCAGCCAAGAGAACCGGGAGACCCAGTACTTC	CASSQENRETQYF
NA	TRBV5-1	TRBJ2-5	NA	TGCGCCAGCAGCTCCTCGGTCCGAGCAGGGCGACAAGAGACCCAGTACTTC	CASSSSVRAGRQETQYF
NA	TRBV3-1	TRBJ2-7	few	TGTGCCAGCAGCCAAGAGGGGAGCGGTCGGGAGCAGTACTTC	CASSQEGSGREQYF
NA	TRBV20-1	TRBJ2-1	few	TGCAGTGCTCGGAACCGGGGGGCCTTCCCCTATAATGAGCAGTTCTTC	CSARNRGAFPYNEQFF
NA	TRBV20-1	TRBJ2-7	many	TGCAGTGCTAGAGCCTATTGGGATGCCCCGAGCTACGAGCAGTACTTC	CSARAYWDAPSYEQYF
NA	TRBV5-6	TRBJ2-1	many	TGTGCCAGCAGCTGGGGGGCGGGCTACCAAAACAATGAGCAGTTCTTC	CASSWGAGYQNNEQFF
TRBD2	TRBV15	TRBJ2-2	few	TGTGCCACCAGCAAGGGACTAGCGGTTCCGAATTTCACCGGGGAGCTGTTTTTT	CATSKGLAVPNFTGELFF
TRBD1	TRBV5-1	TRBJ1-2	NA	TGCGCCAGCAGCCCACCGGACAGGGGGCGAACCTATGGCTACACCTTC	CASSPPDRGRTYGYTF
NA	TRBV12-3/TRBV12-4	TRBJ1-1	many	TGTGCCAGCAGTCCCACGGCTACTGAAGCTTTCTTT	CASSPTATEAFF
TRBD2	TRBV20-1	TRBJ2-7	NA	TGCAGTGCAATTACTAGCGGGTCCTCCTACGAGCAGTACTTC	CSAITSGSSYEQYF
TRBD2	TRBV20-1	TRBJ2-7	many	TGCAGTGCCAGTGGGACTAGCGGGAGGGCCAGGATGTACGAGCAGTACTTC	CSASGTSGRARMYEQYF
NA	TRBV11-2	TRBJ2-7	NA	TGTGCCAGCAGCTCCTTTAAAAGGTACCGAGTGGACGAGCAGTACTTC	CASSSFKRYRVDEQYF
TRBD2	TRBV3-1	TRBJ2-7	NA	TGTGCCAGCAGCTCCCTGGGCGGGGGAACCTCCTACGAGCAGTACTTC	CASSSLGGGTSYEQYF
NA	TRBV20-1	TRBJ2-1	many	TGCAGTGCTAGAGGAGACAATGAGCAGTTCTTC	CSARGDNEQFF
TRBD1	TRBV4-3	TRBJ1-5	few	TGCGCCAGCAGCTCTGGGACAGGGGGCAATCAGCCCCAGCATTTT	CASSSGTGGNQPQHF
NA	TRBV20-1	TRBJ1-2	many	TGCAGTGCTAAGAGCAGGTTGAACTATGGCTACACCTTC	CSAKSRLNYGYTF
NA	TRBV4-3	TRBJ1-4	few	TGCGCCAGCAGCCAAAGGGGGACCTCTAATGAAAAACTGTTTTTT	CASSQRGTSNEKLFF
NA	TRBV7-2	TRBJ1-5	many	TGTGCCAGCAGCCTACCCTCGGGGGGGGCAGGTCAGCCCCAGCATTTT	CASSLPSGGAGQPQHF
NA	TRBV5-1	TRBJ1-6	few	TGCGCCAGCAGAGGGGACGGAAGAAATTCACCCCTCCACTTT	CASRGDGRNSPLHF
NA	TRBV2	TRBJ2-3	many	TGTGCCAGCAGCACAGGAGGGATCTGGGATACGCAGTATTTT	CASSTGGIWDTQYF
TRBD2	TRBV10-1	TRBJ2-3	many	TGCGCCAGCAGTGAACCAGCGGGAGGAACAGATACGCAGTATTTT	CASSEPAGGTDTQYF
NA	TRBV20-1	TRBJ2-3	many	TGCAGTGCTAGAGGGGGAGTCGGGGCAGATACGCAGTATTTT	CSARGGVGADTQYF
NA	TRBV3-1	TRBJ2-2	NA	TGTGCCAGCACCCAAGATAGGGAAGGAACCGGGGAGCTGTTTTTT	CASTQDREGTGELFF
NA	TRBV20-1	TRBJ1-1	few	TGCAGTGCTAGAGGGGGGCAGGGAAGAGGGACTGAAGCTTTCTTT	CSARGGQGRGTEAFF
NA	TRBV5-1	TRBJ2-7	many	TGCGCCAGCGCAGGACCATCCTACGAGCAGTACTTC	CASAGPSYEQYF
NA	TRBV7-3	TRBJ2-1	many	TGTGCCAGCAGCGCGAGTAGCTCGCTGCAGTTCTTC	CASSASSSLQFF
TRBD2	TRBV12-3/TRBV12-4	TRBJ2-5	many	TGTGCCAGCACCGGGGGGGACTGGGAGACCCAGTACTTC	CASTGGDWETQYF
NA	TRBV15	TRBJ2-5	NA	TGTGCCACCAGCAGAGATCGGCTTAGCAGGGAGACCCAGTACTTC	CATSRDRLSRETQYF
NA	TRBV13	TRBJ1-4	NA	TGTGCCAGCAGCTCCCGGGGGCCCGGCCAGGAAAAACTGTTTTTT	CASSSRGPGQEKLFF
NA	TRBV6-2/TRBV6-3	TRBJ1-2	few	TGTGCCAGCAGTTACAGGACAGAACGTGGCTACACCTTC	CASSYRTERGYTF
TRBD1	TRBV20-1	TRBJ1-5	NA	TGCAGTGCTAGACAGGGGGTTAACCTGCCCCAGCATTTT	CSARQGVNLPQHF
NA	TRBV20-1	TRBJ2-6	NA	TGCAGTGCTAGACGCCTTAAAGGGGCAGGGGCCAACGTCCTGACTTTC	CSARRLKGAGANVLTF
NA	TRBV14	TRBJ2-4	many	TGTGCCAGCAGCCTTCAAGGCACAAACATTCAGTACTTC	CASSLQGTNIQYF